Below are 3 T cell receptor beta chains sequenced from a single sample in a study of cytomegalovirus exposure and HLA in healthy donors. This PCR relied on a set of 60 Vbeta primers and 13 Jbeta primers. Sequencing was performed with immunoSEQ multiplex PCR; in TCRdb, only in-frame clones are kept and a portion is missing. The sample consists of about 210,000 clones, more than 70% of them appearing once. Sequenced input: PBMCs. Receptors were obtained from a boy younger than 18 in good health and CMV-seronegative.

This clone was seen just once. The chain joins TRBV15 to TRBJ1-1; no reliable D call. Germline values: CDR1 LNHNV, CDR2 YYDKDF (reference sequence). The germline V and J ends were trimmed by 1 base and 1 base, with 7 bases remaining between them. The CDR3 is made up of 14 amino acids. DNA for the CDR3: TGTGCCACCAGCAGAGGCGAATCGAACACTGAAGCTTTCTTT. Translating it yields CATSRGESNTEAFF.

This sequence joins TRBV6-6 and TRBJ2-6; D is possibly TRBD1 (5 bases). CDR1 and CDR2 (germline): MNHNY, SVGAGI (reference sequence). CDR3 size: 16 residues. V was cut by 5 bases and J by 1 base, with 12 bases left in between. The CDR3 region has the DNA TGTGCCAGCAGTCCCCCCCAGGGTTCTGGGGCCAACGTCCTGACTTTC. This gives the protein CASSPPQGSGANVLTF.

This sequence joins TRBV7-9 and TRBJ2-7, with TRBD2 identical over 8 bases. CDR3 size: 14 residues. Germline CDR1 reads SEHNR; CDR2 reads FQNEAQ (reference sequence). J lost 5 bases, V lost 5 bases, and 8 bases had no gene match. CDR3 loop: CASSPKREIHEQYF. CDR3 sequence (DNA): TGTGCCAGCAGCCCCAAGCGGGAGATCCACGAGCAGTACTTC. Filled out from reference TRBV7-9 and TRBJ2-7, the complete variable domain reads DTGVSQNPRHKITKRGQNVTFRCDPISEHNRLYWYRQTLGQGPEFLTYFQNEAQLEKSRLLSDRFSAERPKGSFSTLEIQRTEQGDSAMYLCASSPKREIHEQYFGPGTRLTVT.